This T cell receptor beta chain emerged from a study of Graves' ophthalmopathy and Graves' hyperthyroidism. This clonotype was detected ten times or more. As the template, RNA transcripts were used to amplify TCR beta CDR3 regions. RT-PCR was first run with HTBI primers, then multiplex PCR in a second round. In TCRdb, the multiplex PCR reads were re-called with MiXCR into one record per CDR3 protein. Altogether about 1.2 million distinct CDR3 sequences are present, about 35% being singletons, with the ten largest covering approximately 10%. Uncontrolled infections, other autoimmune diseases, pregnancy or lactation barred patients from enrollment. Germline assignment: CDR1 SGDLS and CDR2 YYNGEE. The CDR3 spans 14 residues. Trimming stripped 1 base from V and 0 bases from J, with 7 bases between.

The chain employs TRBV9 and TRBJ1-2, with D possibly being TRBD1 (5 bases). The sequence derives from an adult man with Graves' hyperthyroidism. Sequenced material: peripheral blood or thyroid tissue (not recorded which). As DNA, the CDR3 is TGTGCCAGCAGCGTAACAGGCGCTAACTATGGCTACACCTTC. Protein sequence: CASSVTGANYGYTF.